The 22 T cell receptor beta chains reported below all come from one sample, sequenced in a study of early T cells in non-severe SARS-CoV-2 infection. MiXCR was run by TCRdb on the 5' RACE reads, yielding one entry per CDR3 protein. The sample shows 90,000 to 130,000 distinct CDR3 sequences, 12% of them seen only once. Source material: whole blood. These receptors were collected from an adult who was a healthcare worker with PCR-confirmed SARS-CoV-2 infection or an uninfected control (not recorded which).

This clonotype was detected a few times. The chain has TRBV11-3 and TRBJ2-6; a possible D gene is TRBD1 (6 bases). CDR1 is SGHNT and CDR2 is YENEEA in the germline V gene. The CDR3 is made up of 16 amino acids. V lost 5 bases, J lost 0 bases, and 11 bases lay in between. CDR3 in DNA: TGTGCCAGCAGCCCACAGGGTAGCTCTGGGGCCAACGTCCTGACTTTC. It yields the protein CASSPQGSSGANVLTF.

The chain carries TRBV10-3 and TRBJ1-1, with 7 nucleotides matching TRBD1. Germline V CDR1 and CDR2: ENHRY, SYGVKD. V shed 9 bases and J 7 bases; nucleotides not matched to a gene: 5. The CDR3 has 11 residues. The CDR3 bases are TGTGCCATTCAGGGGGAGGATGAAGCTTTCTTT. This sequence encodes CAIQGEDEAFF.

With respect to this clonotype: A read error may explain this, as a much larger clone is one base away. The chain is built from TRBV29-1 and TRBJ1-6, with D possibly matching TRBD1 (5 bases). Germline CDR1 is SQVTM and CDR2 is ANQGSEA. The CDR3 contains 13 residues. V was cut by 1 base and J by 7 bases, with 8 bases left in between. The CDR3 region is CSVEAGGNSPLHF. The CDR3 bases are TGCAGCGTTGAAGCTGGGGGGAATTCACCCCTCCACTTT.

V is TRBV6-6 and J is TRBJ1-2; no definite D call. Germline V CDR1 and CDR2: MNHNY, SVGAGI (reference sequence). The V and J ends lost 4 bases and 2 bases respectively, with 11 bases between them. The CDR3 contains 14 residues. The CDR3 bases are TGTGCCAGCAGTTTTACCGGGCCGAACTATGGCTACACCTTC. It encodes CASSFTGPNYGYTF.

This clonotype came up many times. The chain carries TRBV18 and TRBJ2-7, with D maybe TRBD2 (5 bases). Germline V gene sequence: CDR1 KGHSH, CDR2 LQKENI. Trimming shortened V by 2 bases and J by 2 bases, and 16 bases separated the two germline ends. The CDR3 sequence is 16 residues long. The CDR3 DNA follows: TGTGCCAGCTCACCAGTTTTTGCGGGTACTACCTACGAGCAGTACTTC. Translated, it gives CASSPVFAGTTYEQYF.

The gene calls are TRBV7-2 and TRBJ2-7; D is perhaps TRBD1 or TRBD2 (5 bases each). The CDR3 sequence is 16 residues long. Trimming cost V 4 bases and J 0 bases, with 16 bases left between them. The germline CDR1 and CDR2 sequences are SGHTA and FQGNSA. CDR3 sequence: CASSSAGAPSSYEQYF. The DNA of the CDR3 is TGTGCCAGCAGCTCCGCCGGGGCCCCGAGCTCCTACGAGCAGTACTTC.

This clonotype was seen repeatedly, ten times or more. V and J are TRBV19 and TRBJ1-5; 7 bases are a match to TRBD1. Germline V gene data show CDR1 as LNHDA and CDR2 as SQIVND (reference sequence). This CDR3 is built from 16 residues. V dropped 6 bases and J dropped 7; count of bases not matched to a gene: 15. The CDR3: CASSTQTGRFGQPQHF. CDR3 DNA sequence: TGTGCCAGTAGCACCCAGACAGGGAGGTTCGGGCAGCCCCAGCATTTT. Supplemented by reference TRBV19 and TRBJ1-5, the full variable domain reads DGGITQSPKYLFRKEGQNVTLSCEQNLNHDAMYWYRQDPGQGLRLIYYSQIVNDFQKGDIAEGYSVSREKKESFPLTVTSAQKNPTAFYLCASSTQTGRFGQPQHFGDGTRLSIL.

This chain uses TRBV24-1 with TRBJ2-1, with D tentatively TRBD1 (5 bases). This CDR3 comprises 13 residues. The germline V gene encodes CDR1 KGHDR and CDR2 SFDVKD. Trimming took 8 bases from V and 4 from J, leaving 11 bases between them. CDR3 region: CATTNRNYNEQFF. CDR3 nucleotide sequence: TGTGCCACCACGAACAGGAATTACAATGAGCAGTTCTTC.

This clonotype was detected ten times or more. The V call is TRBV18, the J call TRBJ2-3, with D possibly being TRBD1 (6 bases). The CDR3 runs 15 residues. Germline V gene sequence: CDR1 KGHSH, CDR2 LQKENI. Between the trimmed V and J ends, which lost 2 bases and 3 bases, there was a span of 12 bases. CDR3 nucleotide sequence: TGTGCCAGCTCACCAGAGACAGGAGGAACAGATACGCAGTATTTT. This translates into CASSPETGGTDTQYF.

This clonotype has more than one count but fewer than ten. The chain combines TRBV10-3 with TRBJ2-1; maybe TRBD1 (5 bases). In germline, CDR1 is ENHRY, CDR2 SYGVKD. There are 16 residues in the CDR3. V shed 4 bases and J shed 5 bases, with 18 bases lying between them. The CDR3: CAISGGRAQINNEQFF. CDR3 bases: TGTGCCATCAGTGGAGGCAGGGCCCAGATCAACAATGAGCAGTTCTTC.

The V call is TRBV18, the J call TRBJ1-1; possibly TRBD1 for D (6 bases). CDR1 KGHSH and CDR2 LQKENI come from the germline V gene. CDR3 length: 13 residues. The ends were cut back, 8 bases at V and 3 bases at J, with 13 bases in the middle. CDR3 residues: CASATGPDTEAFF. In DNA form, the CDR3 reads TGTGCCAGCGCGACAGGACCGGACACTGAAGCTTTCTTT.

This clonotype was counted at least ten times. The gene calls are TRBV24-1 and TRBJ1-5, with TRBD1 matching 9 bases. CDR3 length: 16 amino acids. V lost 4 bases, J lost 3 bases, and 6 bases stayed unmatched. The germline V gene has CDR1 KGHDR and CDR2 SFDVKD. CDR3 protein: CATSDQGQGINQPQHF. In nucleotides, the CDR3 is TGTGCCACCAGTGACCAGGGACAGGGCATCAATCAGCCCCAGCATTTT.

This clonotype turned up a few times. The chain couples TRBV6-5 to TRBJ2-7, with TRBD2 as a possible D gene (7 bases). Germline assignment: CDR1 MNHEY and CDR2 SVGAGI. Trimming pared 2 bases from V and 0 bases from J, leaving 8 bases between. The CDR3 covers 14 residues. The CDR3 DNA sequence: TGTGCCAGCAGTTACAGGGGGGGCTCCTACGAGCAGTACTTC. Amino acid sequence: CASSYRGGSYEQYF.

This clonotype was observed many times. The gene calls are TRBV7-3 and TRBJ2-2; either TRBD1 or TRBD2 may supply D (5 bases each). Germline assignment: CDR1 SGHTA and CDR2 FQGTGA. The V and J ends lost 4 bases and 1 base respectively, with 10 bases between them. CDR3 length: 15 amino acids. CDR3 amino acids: CASSYGTLNTGELFF. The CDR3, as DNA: TGTGCCAGCAGCTATGGGACCCTGAACACCGGGGAGCTGTTTTTT.

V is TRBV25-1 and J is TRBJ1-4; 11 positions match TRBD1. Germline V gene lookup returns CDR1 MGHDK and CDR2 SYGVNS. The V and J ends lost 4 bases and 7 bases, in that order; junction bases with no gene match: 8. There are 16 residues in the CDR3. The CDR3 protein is CASSGPDRGRGEKLFF. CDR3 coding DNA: TGTGCCAGCAGTGGCCCGGACAGGGGGCGCGGTGAAAAACTGTTTTTT.

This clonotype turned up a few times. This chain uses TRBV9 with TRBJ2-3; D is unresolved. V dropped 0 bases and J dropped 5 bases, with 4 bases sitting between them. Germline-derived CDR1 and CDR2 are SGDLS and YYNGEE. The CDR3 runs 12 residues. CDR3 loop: CASSVGKDTQYF. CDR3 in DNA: TGTGCCAGCAGCGTAGGTAAAGATACGCAGTATTTT. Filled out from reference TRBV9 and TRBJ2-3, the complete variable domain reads DSGVTQTPKHLITATGQRVTLRCSPRSGDLSVYWYQQSLDQGLQFLIQYYNGEERAKGNILERFSAQQFPDLHSELNLSSLELGDSALYFCASSVGKDTQYFGPGTRLTVL.

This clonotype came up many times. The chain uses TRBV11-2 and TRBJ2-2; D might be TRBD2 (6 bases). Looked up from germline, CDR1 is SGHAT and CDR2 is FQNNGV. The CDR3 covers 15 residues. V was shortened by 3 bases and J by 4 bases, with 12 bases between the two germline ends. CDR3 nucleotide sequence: TGTGCCAGCAGCTTTCTTCTGGGGGGCACCGGGGAGCTGTTTTTT. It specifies CASSFLLGGTGELFF.

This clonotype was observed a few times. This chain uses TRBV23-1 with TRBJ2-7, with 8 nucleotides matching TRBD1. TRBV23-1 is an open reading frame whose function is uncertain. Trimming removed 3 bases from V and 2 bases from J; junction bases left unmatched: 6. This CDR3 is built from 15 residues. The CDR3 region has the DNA TGCGCCAGCAGTCATCGGGGACAGGTTACCTACGAGCAGTACTTC. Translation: CASSHRGQVTYEQYF.

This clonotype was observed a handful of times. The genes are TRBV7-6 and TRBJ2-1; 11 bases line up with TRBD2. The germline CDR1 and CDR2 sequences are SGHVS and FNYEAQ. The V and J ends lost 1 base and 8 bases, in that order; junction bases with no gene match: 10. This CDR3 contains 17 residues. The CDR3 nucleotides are TGTGCCAGCAGCTTAGTTCCTAGCGGGAGGATTGGGGATGAGCAGTTCTTC. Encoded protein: CASSLVPSGRIGDEQFF.

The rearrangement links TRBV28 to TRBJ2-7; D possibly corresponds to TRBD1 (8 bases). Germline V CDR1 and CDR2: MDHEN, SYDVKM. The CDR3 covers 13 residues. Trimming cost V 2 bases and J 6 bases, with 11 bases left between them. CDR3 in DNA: TGTGCCAGCAGTTTACACAGGGGGGGCGAGCAGTACTTC. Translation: CASSLHRGGEQYF.

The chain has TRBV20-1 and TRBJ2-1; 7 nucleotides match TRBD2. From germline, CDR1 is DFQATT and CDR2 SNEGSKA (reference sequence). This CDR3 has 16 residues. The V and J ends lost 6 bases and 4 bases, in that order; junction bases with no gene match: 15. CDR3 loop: CSAGTTSPSGYNEQFF. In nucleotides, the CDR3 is TGCAGTGCCGGGACTACCTCACCCTCCGGGTACAATGAGCAGTTCTTC.

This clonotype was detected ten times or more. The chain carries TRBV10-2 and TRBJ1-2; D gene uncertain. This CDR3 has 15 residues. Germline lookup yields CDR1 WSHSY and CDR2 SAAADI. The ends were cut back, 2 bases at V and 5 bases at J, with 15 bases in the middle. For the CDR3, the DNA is TGCGCCAGCAGTGAGAAGAATTCTGGTTGGTATGGCTACACCTTC. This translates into CASSEKNSGWYGYTF.